This entry is about one T cell receptor beta chain. Its antigen remains unknown. This specimen comes from a study of cytomegalovirus exposure and HLA in healthy donors. In germline, CDR1 is SGHTA, CDR2 FQGTGA. The CDR3 length is 14 residues. The ends lost 0 bases at V and 4 bases at J; junction bases unmatched: 0. PCR used 60 Vbeta primers and 13 Jbeta primers. Only in-frame clones appear in the TCRdb table, and some are missing; sequencing was by immunoSEQ multiplex PCR. This sample yields roughly 99,000 clones, of which roughly 80% are seen a single time; around 2.3% belongs to the top ten. General study findings and limits: Common viral pathogens were later found to be apparently linked to several of the most significant clusters. Evidence from a later analysis indicated that most CMV-associated TCR beta chains looked HLA-restricted. Data from an earlier analysis indicated that most TCR beta V segments were productive either about 87% or about 30% of the time.

The sequencing input was PBMCs. This TCR was sampled from a man between 25 and 39 years old in good health and CMV-seronegative. The rearrangement links TRBV7-3 to TRBJ2-3, with TRBD2 matching 8 bases. In DNA, the CDR3 is TGTGCCAGCAGCTTAACCGGGGGGGCAGATACGCAGTATTTT. It codes for CASSLTGGADTQYF.